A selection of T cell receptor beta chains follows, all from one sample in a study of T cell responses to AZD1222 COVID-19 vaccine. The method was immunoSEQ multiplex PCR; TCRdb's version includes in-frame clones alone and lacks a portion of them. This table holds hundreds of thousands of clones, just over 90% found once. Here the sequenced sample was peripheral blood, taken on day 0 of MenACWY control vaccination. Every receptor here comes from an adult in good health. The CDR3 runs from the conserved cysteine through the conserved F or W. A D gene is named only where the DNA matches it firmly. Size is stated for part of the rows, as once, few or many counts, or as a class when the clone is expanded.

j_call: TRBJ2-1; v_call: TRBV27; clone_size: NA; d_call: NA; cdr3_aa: CASSFKHKSSYNEQFF; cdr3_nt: TGTGCCAGCAGTTTCAAACATAAGAGCTCCTACAATGAGCAGTTCTTC
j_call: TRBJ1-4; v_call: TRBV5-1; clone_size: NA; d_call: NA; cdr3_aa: CASSPGRGNEKLFF; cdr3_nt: TGCGCCAGCAGCCCCGGGAGGGGTAATGAAAAACTGTTTTTT
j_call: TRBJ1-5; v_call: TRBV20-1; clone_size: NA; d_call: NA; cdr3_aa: CSASRGTNQPQHF; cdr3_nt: TGCAGTGCTAGTAGAGGGACCAATCAGCCCCAGCATTTT
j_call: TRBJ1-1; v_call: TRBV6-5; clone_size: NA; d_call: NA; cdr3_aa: CASSYNWESPEAFF; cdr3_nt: TGTGCCAGCAGTTATAACTGGGAGTCTCCTGAAGCTTTCTTT
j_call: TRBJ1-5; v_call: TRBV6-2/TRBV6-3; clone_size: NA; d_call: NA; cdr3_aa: CASSMAGMGNQPQHF; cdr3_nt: TGTGCCAGCAGTATGGCAGGGATGGGCAATCAGCCCCAGCATTTT
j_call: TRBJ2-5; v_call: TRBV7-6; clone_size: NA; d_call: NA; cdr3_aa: CASSLTIQQETQYF; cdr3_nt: TGTGCCAGCAGCTTGACTATTCAACAAGAGACCCAGTACTTC
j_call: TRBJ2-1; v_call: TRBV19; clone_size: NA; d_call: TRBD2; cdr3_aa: CASKTSGGAGEQFF; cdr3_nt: TGTGCCAGTAAGACTAGCGGGGGGGCTGGTGAGCAGTTCTTC
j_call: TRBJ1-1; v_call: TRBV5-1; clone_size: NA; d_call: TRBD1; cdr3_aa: CASRRGTDSEAFF; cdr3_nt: TGCGCCAGCAGGCGAGGGACAGACAGTGAAGCTTTCTTT
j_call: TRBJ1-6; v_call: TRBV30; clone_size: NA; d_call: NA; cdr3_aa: CAWRIGVSPLHF; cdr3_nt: TGTGCCTGGAGGATAGGGGTTTCACCCCTCCACTTT
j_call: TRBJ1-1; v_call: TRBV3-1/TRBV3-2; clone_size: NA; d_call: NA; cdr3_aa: CASSQAGPKVAFF; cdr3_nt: TGTGCCAGCAGCCAGGCAGGGCCTAAAGTCGCTTTCTTT
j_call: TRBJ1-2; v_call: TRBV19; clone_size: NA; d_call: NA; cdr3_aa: CASSIDGNYGYTF; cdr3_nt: TGTGCCAGTAGTATCGATGGAAACTATGGCTACACCTTC
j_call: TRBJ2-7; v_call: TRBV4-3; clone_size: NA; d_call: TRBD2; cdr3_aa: CASSQDTSGVYEQYF; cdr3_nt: TGCGCCAGCAGCCAAGATACTAGCGGGGTCTACGAGCAGTACTTC
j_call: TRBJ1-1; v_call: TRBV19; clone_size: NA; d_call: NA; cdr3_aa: CASTAGSRMNTEAFF; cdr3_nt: TGTGCCAGTACCGCAGGGTCCCGAATGAACACTGAAGCTTTCTTT
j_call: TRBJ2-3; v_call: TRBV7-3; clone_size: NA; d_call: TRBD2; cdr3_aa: CASSLKPRRGAPDTQYF; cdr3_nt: TGTGCCAGCAGCTTAAAGCCGAGGCGGGGGGCCCCAGATACGCAGTATTTT
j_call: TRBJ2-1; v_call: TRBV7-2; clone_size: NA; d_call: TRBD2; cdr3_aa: CASSFDRGGHNEQFF; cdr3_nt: TGTGCCAGCAGCTTCGACCGGGGGGGCCACAATGAGCAGTTCTTC
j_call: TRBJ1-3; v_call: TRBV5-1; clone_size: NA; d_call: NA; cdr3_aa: CASSSVFGDSGNTIYF; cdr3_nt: TGCGCCAGCAGCTCAGTTTTCGGGGACTCTGGAAACACCATATATTTT
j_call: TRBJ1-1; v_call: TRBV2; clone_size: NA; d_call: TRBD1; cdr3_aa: CASSVQGGTEAFF; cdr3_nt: TGTGCCAGCAGTGTACAGGGGGGGACTGAAGCTTTCTTT
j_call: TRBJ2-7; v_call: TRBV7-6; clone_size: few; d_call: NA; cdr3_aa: CASSPQDKGTMYEQYF; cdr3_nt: TGTGCCAGCAGCCCACAGGACAAGGGTACTATGTACGAGCAGTACTTC
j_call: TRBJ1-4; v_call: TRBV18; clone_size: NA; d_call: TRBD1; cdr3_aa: CASSPWTGDEKLFF; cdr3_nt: TGTGCCAGCTCACCCTGGACAGGGGATGAAAAACTGTTTTTT
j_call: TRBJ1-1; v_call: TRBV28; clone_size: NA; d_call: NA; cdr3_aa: CASSLNAGSGNTEAFF; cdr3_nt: TGTGCCAGCAGTTTGAATGCAGGGTCGGGGAACACTGAAGCTTTCTTT
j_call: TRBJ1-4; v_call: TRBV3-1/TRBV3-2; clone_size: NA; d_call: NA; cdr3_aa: CASSRWDSQGNEKLFF; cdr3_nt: TGTGCCAGCAGCCGGTGGGACTCTCAAGGAAATGAAAAACTGTTTTTT
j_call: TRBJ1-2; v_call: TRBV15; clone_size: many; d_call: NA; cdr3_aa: CATSRAQAGYGYTF; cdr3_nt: TGTGCCACCAGCAGAGCCCAGGCCGGCTATGGCTACACCTTC
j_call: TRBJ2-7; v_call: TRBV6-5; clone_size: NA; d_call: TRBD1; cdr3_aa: CASSTGVGEQYF; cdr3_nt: TGTGCCAGCTCGACAGGGGTAGGCGAGCAGTACTTC
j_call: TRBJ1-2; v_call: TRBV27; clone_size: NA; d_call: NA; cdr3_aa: CASSSGISNYGYTF; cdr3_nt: TGTGCCAGCAGTTCGGGCATCTCGAACTATGGCTACACCTTC
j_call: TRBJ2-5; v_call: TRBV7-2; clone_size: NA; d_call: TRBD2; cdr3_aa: CASRRQRGVTVETQYF; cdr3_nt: TGTGCCAGCAGGCGTCAGCGGGGGGTGACGGTGGAGACCCAGTACTTC
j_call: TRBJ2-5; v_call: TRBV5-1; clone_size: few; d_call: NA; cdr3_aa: CASSLNPRGARETQYF; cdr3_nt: TGCGCCAGCAGCTTGAATCCCCGGGGGGCGCGGGAGACCCAGTACTTC
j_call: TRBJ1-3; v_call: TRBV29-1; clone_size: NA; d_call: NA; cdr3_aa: CSAQKDSLPGNTIYF; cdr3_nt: TGCAGCGCTCAAAAGGACAGTTTACCTGGAAACACCATATATTTT
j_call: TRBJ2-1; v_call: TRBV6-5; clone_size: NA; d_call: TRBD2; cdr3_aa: CASSTSGGSNEQFF; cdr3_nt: TGTGCCAGCAGTACTAGCGGGGGGTCCAATGAGCAGTTCTTC
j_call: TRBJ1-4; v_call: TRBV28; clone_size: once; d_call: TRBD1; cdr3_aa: CASGLDRGRKKLFF; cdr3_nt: TGTGCCAGCGGATTGGACAGGGGGCGTAAAAAACTGTTTTTT
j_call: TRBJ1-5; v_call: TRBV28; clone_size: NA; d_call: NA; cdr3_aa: CASNPVMGGGDF; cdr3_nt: TGTGCCAGCAACCCCGTTATGGGGGGCGGCGACTTT
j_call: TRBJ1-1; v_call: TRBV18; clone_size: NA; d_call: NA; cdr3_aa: CASSPLDWNTEAFF; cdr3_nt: TGTGCCAGCTCACCGCTAGACTGGAACACTGAAGCTTTCTTT
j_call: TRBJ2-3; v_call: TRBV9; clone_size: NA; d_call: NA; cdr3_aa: CASSVVVGGTDTQYF; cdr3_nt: TGTGCCAGCAGCGTAGTGGTAGGGGGCACAGATACGCAGTATTTT
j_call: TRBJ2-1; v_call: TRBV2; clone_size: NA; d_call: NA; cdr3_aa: CASWDSHLYNEQFF; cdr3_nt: TGTGCCAGCTGGGACTCCCACCTATACAATGAGCAGTTCTTC
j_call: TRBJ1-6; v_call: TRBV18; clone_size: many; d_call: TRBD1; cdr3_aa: CASSSQGQSSSYNSPLHF; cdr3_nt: TGTGCCAGCTCATCTCAGGGACAGTCGAGCTCCTATAATTCACCCCTCCACTTT
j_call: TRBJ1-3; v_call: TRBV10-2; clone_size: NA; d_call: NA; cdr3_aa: CASGGLGNFGNTIYF; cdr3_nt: TGCGCCAGTGGGGGTTTAGGGAACTTTGGAAACACCATATATTTT
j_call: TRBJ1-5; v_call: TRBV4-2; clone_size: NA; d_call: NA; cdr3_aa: CASSPGTDIGPQHF; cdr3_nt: TGTGCCAGCAGCCCGGGGACTGACATAGGGCCCCAGCATTTT
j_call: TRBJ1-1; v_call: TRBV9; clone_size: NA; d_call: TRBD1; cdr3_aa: CASSVGTGGAFF; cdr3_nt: TGTGCCAGCAGCGTAGGGACAGGGGGCGCTTTCTTT
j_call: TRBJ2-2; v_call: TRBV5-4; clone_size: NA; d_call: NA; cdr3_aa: CASSLKTGNTGELFF; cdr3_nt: TGTGCCAGCAGCTTAAAAACCGGGAACACCGGGGAGCTGTTTTTT
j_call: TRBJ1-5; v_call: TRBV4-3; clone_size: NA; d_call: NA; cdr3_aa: CASSRNRESNQPQHF; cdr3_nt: TGCGCCAGCAGCCGCAACAGGGAAAGCAATCAGCCCCAGCATTTT
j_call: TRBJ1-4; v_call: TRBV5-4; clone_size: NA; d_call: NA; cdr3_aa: CASSLEGPNEKLFF; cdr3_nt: TGTGCCAGCAGCTTGGAGGGACCTAATGAAAAACTGTTTTTT
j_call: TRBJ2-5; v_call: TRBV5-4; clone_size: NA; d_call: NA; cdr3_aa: CAYQPGGEQETQYF; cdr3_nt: TGTGCCTACCAACCCGGGGGCGAACAAGAGACCCAGTACTTC
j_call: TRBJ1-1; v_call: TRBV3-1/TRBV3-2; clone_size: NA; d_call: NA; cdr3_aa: CASSPSGTQFPEAFF; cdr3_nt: TGTGCCAGCAGCCCTAGCGGGACGCAGTTTCCCGAAGCTTTCTTT
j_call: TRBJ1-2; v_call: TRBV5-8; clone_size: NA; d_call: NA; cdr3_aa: CASSLEFYMAAYGYTF; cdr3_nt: TGTGCCAGCAGCTTGGAATTTTACATGGCGGCTTATGGCTACACCTTC
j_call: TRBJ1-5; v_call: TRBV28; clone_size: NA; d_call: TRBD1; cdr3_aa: CASTRTGPSNQPQHF; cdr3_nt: TGTGCCAGCACCCGGACAGGACCTAGCAATCAGCCCCAGCATTTT
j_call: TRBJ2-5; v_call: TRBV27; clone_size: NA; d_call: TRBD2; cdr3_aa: CASSPSGGQETQYF; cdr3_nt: TGTGCCAGCAGCCCTAGCGGGGGCCAAGAGACCCAGTACTTC
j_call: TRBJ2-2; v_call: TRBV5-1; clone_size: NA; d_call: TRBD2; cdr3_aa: CASSGSGTTGELFF; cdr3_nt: TGCGCCAGCAGCGGTAGCGGGACCACCGGGGAGCTGTTTTTT
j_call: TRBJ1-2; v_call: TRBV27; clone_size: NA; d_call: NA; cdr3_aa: CASSQTTLEHGYTF; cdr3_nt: TGTGCCAGCAGCCAGACCACCCTCGAGCATGGCTACACCTTC
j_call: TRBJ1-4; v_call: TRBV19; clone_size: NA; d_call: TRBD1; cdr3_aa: CASSFRQGYNEKLFF; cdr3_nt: TGTGCCAGTAGTTTTCGACAGGGTTATAATGAAAAACTGTTTTTT
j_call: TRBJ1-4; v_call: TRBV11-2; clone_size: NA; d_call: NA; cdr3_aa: CASSLGGSNEKLFF; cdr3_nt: TGTGCCAGCAGCTTAGGGGGGTCTAATGAAAAACTGTTTTTT
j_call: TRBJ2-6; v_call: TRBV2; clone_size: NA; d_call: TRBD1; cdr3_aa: CASSEQGVAGANVLTF; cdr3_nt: TGTGCCAGCAGTGAACAGGGGGTAGCTGGGGCCAACGTCCTGACTTTC
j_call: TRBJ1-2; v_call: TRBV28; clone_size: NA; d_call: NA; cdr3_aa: CASRPQGFDGYTF; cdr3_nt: TGTGCCAGCAGACCTCAGGGATTTGATGGCTACACCTTC
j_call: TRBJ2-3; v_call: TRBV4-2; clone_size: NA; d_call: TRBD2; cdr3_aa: CASRGGLAGSTDTQYF; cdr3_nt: TGTGCCAGCAGGGGAGGACTAGCGGGGTCCACAGATACGCAGTATTTT
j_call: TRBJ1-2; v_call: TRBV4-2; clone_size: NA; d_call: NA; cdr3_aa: CASGGDMGYTF; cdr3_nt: TGTGCCAGCGGGGGGGATATGGGCTACACCTTC
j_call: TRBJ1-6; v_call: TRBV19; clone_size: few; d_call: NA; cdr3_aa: CASSTSSYNSPLHF; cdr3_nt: TGTGCCAGTAGTACCAGCTCCTATAATTCACCCCTCCACTTT
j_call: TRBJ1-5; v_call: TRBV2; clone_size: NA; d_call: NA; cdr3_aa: CASSPDRSNQPQHF; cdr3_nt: TGTGCCAGCAGTCCCGACAGGAGCAATCAGCCCCAGCATTTT
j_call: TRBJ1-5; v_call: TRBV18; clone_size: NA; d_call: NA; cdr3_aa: CASSLGRGNQPQHF; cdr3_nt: TGTGCCAGCTCACTGGGTCGGGGGAATCAGCCCCAGCATTTT
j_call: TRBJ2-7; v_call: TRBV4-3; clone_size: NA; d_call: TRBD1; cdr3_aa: CASSQDSPGTGDFKQYF; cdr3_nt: TGCGCCAGCAGCCAAGATTCGCCCGGGACAGGGGATTTCAAGCAGTACTTC
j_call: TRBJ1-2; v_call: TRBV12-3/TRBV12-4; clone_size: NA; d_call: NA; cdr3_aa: CASTPTENYGYTF; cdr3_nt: TGTGCCAGCACCCCGACAGAAAACTATGGCTACACCTTC
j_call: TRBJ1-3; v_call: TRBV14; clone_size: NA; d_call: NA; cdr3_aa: CASSQDYGNTIYF; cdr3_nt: TGTGCCAGCAGCCAGGATTATGGAAACACCATATATTTT